These 15 T cell receptor beta chains share one sample of origin, sequenced in a study of shared clonotypes between healthy human individuals. TCRdb's copy holds only in-frame clones and misses some; the assay was immunoSEQ multiplex PCR. The sample consists of about 2.4 million clones, around 94% of them appearing once. Sequencing used naive CD4+ T cells sorted from blood. The subset denotes: CD45RA+ positively selected. These receptor sequences come from a man aged 18 to 30 in good health.

The chain is built from TRBV4-1 and TRBJ1-5; 9 bases fit TRBD1. With V trimmed by 4 bases and J by 6 bases, 13 bases remained unmatched. In germline, CDR1 is MGHRA, CDR2 YSYEKL. This CDR3 is built from 17 residues. DNA of the CDR3: TGCGCCAGCAGCCCGATGGGACAGGGTAAGGTCGGTCAGCCCCAGCATTTT. This encodes CASSPMGQGKVGQPQHF.

DNA for the CDR3: TGCGCCAGCAGCCAATTCCCGACAGGGGCGCAAGAGACCCAGTACTTC. Translation: CASSQFPTGAQETQYF. The V and J genes are TRBV4-1 and TRBJ2-5; 8 bases line up with TRBD1. The V gene's germline CDR1 is MGHRA and CDR2 YSYEKL. There are 16 residues in the CDR3. The junction had 7 bases not matched to a gene; V was cut back by 2 bases and J by 2 bases.

The chain has TRBV6-5 and TRBJ1-1; TRBD1 might be the D (5 bases). V lost 9 bases and J lost 1, with 18 bases in between. Germline V gives CDR1 MNHEY, CDR2 SVGAGI. The CDR3 has 15 amino acids. In DNA, the CDR3 is TGTGCCAGTTCCTCTGGCTATGGGGGGAACACTGAAGCTTTCTTT. Its translation: CASSSGYGGNTEAFF.

In this sample, this clone turned up once. This chain links TRBV7-2 with TRBJ2-4; 12 bases line up with TRBD2. This CDR3 region has 19 residues. The junction had 24 bases not matched to a gene; V was cut back by 5 bases and J by 13 bases. In germline, CDR1 is SGHTA, CDR2 FQGNSA. CDR3 sequence: CASSPRHQTSGSRRFGQYF. CDR3 DNA sequence: TGTGCCAGCAGCCCGCGTCACCAGACTAGCGGGAGTAGGCGTTTTGGACAGTACTTC.

The V and J genes are TRBV5-1 and TRBJ1-4; a weak D match, TRBD1 (5 bases). The CDR3 has 14 amino acids. V gave up 2 bases and J gave up 8 bases, with 13 bases separating them. Per the germline V gene, CDR1 is SGHRS and CDR2 is YFSETQ. The chain's CDR3 is CASSLGVRSEKLFF. Here the CDR3 DNA reads TGCGCCAGCAGCTTAGGGGTGAGGAGCGAAAAACTGTTTTTT. Full variable domain (remainder filled in from reference TRBV5-1 and TRBJ1-4): KAGVTQTPRYLIKTRGQQVTLSCSPISGHRSVSWYQQTPGQGLQFLFEYFSETQRNKGNFPGRFSGRQFSNSRSEMNVSTLELGDSALYLCASSLGVRSEKLFFGSGTQLSVL.

The rearrangement uses TRBV5-5 and TRBJ1-1, with no clear D. Trimming removed 4 bases from V and 8 bases from J, with 9 bases in between. CDR3 size: 11 residues. Germline V gives CDR1 SGHKS, CDR2 YYEKEE (reference sequence). The CDR3 region is CASSGGWEAFF. The DNA for the CDR3 is TGTGCCAGCAGCGGTGGGTGGGAAGCTTTCTTT.

This chain connects TRBV30 to TRBJ1-2; TRBD1 aligns across 7 bases. CDR1 and CDR2 from the germline V gene are GTSNPN and SVGIG (reference sequence). The CDR3 totals 15 residues. Trimming removed 5 bases from V and 4 bases from J; junction bases left unmatched: 13. CDR3 sequence (DNA): TGTGCCTGGGCTCCTCAGGGGGGACTTAGCTATGGCTACACCTTC. This gives the protein CAWAPQGGLSYGYTF.

This clone showed up just once. At the DNA level, this CDR3 is encoded by other sequences in the same sample as well. The rearrangement joins TRBV5-1 to TRBJ1-5; TRBD1 matches 10 bases. V shed 3 bases, J shed 4 bases, and the junction held 4 bases outside the gene matches. This CDR3 spans 15 amino acids. The V gene's germline CDR1 is SGHRS and CDR2 YFSETQ. In DNA form, the CDR3 reads TGCGCCAGCAGCTCAGGGACAGGGGAGAATCAGCCCCAGCATTTT. Protein: CASSSGTGENQPQHF.

The V call is TRBV2, the J call TRBJ2-5; D is tentatively TRBD1 or TRBD2 (5 bases each). V shed 5 bases and J shed 1 base, with 14 bases lying between them. The CDR3 contains 15 residues. Germline values: CDR1 SNHLY, CDR2 FYNNEI. CDR3 protein: CASSKLRGIQETQYF. CDR3 nucleotides: TGTGCCAGCAGTAAACTGAGGGGAATCCAAGAGACCCAGTACTTC.

V and J are TRBV19 and TRBJ2-5, with D perhaps matching TRBD2 (6 bases). Germline V gene lookup returns CDR1 LNHDA and CDR2 SQIVND (reference sequence). Trimming shortened V by 5 bases and J by 5 bases, and 9 bases separated the two germline ends. This CDR3 has 12 amino acids. The CDR3 loop is CASSFGSETQYF. In DNA, the CDR3 is TGTGCCAGTAGTTTCGGGAGCGAGACCCAGTACTTC.

Only one count was recorded for this clone. J is TRBJ2-1 and V is TRBV5-4; D may be TRBD1 (5 bases). Germline CDR1 is SGHNT and CDR2 is YYREEE (reference sequence). Trimming cost V 2 bases and J 6 bases, with 9 bases left between them. CDR3 size: 13 residues. CDR3 bases: TGTGCCAGCAGCTTCGACAGAATCAATGAGCAGTTCTTC. It is translated as CASSFDRINEQFF.

The gene calls are TRBV14 and TRBJ2-7; TRBD2 matches 13 bases. The CDR3 covers 16 residues. The junction had 3 bases not matched to a gene; V was cut back by 4 bases and J by 0 bases. Germline V gene sequence: CDR1 SGHDN, CDR2 FVKESK. This chain's CDR3 is CASSRGLAGSSYEQYF. The CDR3 DNA reads TGTGCCAGCAGCCGGGGACTAGCGGGGAGCTCCTACGAGCAGTACTTC.

This chain connects TRBV28 to TRBJ2-1; 9 positions match TRBD1. J was trimmed by 6 bases and V by 6 bases; bases with no gene match: 9. The CDR3 contains 15 residues. The germline gives CDR1 MDHEN, CDR2 SYDVKM. CDR3 protein: CASSQTGGFVNEQFF. The CDR3 region has the DNA TGTGCCAGCAGCCAAACAGGGGGCTTTGTCAATGAGCAGTTCTTC.

The rearrangement uses TRBV6-1 and TRBJ1-2, with 10 bases fitting TRBD1. CDR1 is MNHNS, CDR2 SASEGT, per germline. This CDR3 has 14 amino acids. V dropped 4 bases and J dropped 7; count of bases not matched to a gene: 6. The CDR3: CASSGGDRGSGYTF. The CDR3 nucleotides read TGTGCCAGCAGTGGGGGGGACAGGGGCTCTGGCTACACCTTC.

A remark on this clone: As the CDR3 is not closed by the conserved phenylalanine or tryptophan, this likely results from a read error. The chain uses TRBV9 and TRBJ2-4; 7 positions agree with TRBD2. V lost 4 bases and J lost 0; bases outside the gene matches: 22. The germline gives CDR1 SGDLS, CDR2 YYNGEE. This CDR3 is 21 amino acids long. The CDR3 bases are TGTGCCAGCAGCCCGAGCCGGGAGCAACCCCGGGGGGTTCTAGCCAAAAACATTCAGTACCTC. Its translation: CASSPSREQPRGVLAKNIQYL.